Each of the 10 T cell receptor beta chains below was sequenced from the same sample in a study of T cells after posttransplantation cyclophosphamide. Using immunoSEQ multiplex PCR, the repertoire was profiled, and TCRdb retains in-frame clones only, with some absent. This sample carries approximately 26,000 clones, none of them present only once. The sequenced sample was PBMCs. These receptors all come from a woman aged 50 to 60 in good health, CMV-negative, and a related stem cell transplant donor.

At least ten counts were recorded for this clone. The rearrangement uses TRBV21-1 and TRBJ1-3; the table calls TRBD1, which could not be checked here. TRBV21-1 is given as a pseudogene. The length of the CDR3 is 20 residues. In DNA, the CDR3 is TGTGCCAGCAGCAAATATGGCGGTAAGGAAGGGGGCGAGGGTGGAAACACCATATATTTT. Translation gives CASSKYGGKEGGEGGNTIYF.

This clone was picked up many times. This rearrangement joins TRBV5-4 to TRBJ1-4; the match to TRBD1 covers 10 bases. V shed 0 bases and J 8 bases; nucleotides not matched to a gene: 7. The CDR3 sequence is 16 residues long. Germline V gene data show CDR1 as SGHNT and CDR2 as YYREEE (reference sequence). CDR3 loop: CASSLEGQGGNEKLFF. The CDR3, as DNA: TGTGCCAGCAGCTTGGAAGGACAGGGGGGAAACGAAAAACTGTTTTTT. The full variable domain, completed using reference TRBV5-4 and TRBJ1-4, is ETGVTQSPTHLIKTRGQQVTLRCSSQSGHNTVSWYQQALGQGPQFIFQYYREEENGRGNFPPRFSGLQFPNYSSELNVNALELDDSALYLCASSLEGQGGNEKLFFGSGTQLSVL.

This clone was counted ten times or more. The chain joins TRBV10-1 to TRBJ2-3, with TRBD2 matching over 9 bases. V shed 3 bases and J 3 bases; nucleotides not matched to a gene: 7. The CDR3 length is 16 residues. From germline, CDR1 is WNHNN and CDR2 SYGVQD (reference sequence). CDR3 sequence: CASSEIAGVRTDTQYF. The CDR3 DNA reads as TGCGCCAGCAGTGAAATAGCGGGAGTTAGGACAGATACGCAGTATTTT.

This clone was recorded at least ten times. The V call is TRBV4-3, the J call TRBJ2-5; 10 nucleotides align to TRBD2. J gave up 1 base and V 0 bases, and 11 bases lay outside the gene matches. Germline V gives CDR1 LGHNA, CDR2 YSLEER. The CDR3 spans 19 residues. The chain's CDR3 is CASSQDSGSSGGFQETQYF. The DNA of the CDR3 is TGCGCCAGCAGCCAAGATTCCGGCTCTAGCGGGGGATTCCAAGAGACCCAGTACTTC.

There are many counts of this clone. V usage is TRBV5-1 and J usage is TRBJ1-1; maybe TRBD1 (6 bases). The length of the CDR3 is 14 residues. Germline V gene data show CDR1 as SGHRS and CDR2 as YFSETQ. Trimming removed 6 bases at V and 4 bases at J, with 16 bases between. CDR3: CASISSGGGTEAFF. For the CDR3, the DNA is TGCGCCAGCATTTCTTCGGGAGGGGGCACTGAAGCTTTCTTT.

This clone has at least ten counts. The chain couples TRBV5-8 to TRBJ2-3; 8 nucleotides line up with TRBD2. The junction had 7 bases not matched to a gene; V was cut back by 8 bases and J by 2 bases. CDR3 length: 14 amino acids. The germline CDR1 and CDR2 sequences are SGHTS and YDEGEE. The CDR3 sequence: CASKIAGYTDTQYF. The CDR3 nucleotides are TGTGCCAGTAAAATAGCGGGGTACACAGATACGCAGTATTTT.

This clone was seen ten or more times. The genes are TRBV2 and TRBJ1-5, with 9 bases that match TRBD1. Germline values: CDR1 SNHLY, CDR2 FYNNEI. V lost 5 bases and J lost 6; bases outside the gene matches: 5. The CDR3 extends over 14 amino acids. For the CDR3, the DNA is TGTGCCAGCAGTTTGGGACAGGGAGTTCAGCCCCAGCATTTT. Protein: CASSLGQGVQPQHF.

This clone was detected many times. This sequence joins TRBV7-6 and TRBJ2-7; D unclear. V lost 3 bases, J lost 6 bases, and 12 bases lay in between. Germline V gene data show CDR1 as SGHVS and CDR2 as FNYEAQ. CDR3 length: 13 amino acids. CDR3 protein: CASSLTSTSEQYF. The CDR3, as DNA: TGTGCCAGCAGCTTGACAAGTACGAGCGAGCAGTACTTC. Full variable domain (rest looked up from reference TRBV7-6 and TRBJ2-7): GAGVSQSPRYKVTKRGQDVALRCDPISGHVSLYWYRQALGQGPEFLTYFNYEAQQDKSGLPNDRFSAERPEGSISTLTIQRTEQRDSAMYRCASSLTSTSEQYFGPGTRLTVT.

This clone was seen at least ten times. The V and J genes are TRBV6-1 and TRBJ2-2, with a weak D call TRBD2 (6 bases). Germline V CDR1 and CDR2: MNHNS, SASEGT. CDR3 length equals 18 residues. The ends were cut back, 3 bases at V and 1 base at J, with 18 bases in the middle. CDR3 region: CASSDATLGGMNTGELFF. In DNA, the CDR3 is TGTGCCAGCAGTGATGCCACACTCGGGGGAATGAACACCGGGGAGCTGTTTTTT.

This clone was counted many times. The rearrangement links TRBV2 to TRBJ2-3; TRBD1 agrees at 7 bases. This CDR3 has 20 residues. CDR1 and CDR2 (germline): SNHLY, FYNNEI. V trimming: 3 bases; J trimming: 2 bases; junction bases outside the gene matches: 20. The CDR3 region has the DNA TGTGCCAGCAGTGAGAGGTTTGGTCTAGGATGGGACAGACCCACAGATACGCAGTATTTT. This sequence encodes CASSERFGLGWDRPTDTQYF.